The 27 T cell receptor beta chains below come from one sample, sequenced in a study of control samples from healthy donors and cancer patients. Generated by immunoSEQ multiplex PCR, the TCRdb table keeps only in-frame clones and is missing some. Among 45,000 or so clones listed, more than 75% were seen once. The sample consisted of PBMCs. The receptors come from an older woman with lung cancer.

The gene calls are TRBV6-5 and TRBJ2-3, with D uncertain. Germline values: CDR1 MNHEY, CDR2 SVGAGI. The CDR3 extends over 11 amino acids. V was cut by 5 bases and J by 4 bases, with 4 bases left in between. CDR3: CASSRADTQYF. The CDR3 nucleotides read TGTGCCAGCAGTCGAGCAGATACGCAGTATTTT.

This clone came up once. The chain carries TRBV10-3 and TRBJ2-5; D unresolved. With 4 bases removed from V and 1 base from J, the gap between germline ends came to 10 bases. Germline lookup yields CDR1 ENHRY and CDR2 SYGVKD. The CDR3 is 14 residues long. The CDR3 DNA follows: TGTGCCATCAGTGTGGCCGCGGTCCAAGAGACCCAGTACTTC. Translated: CAISVAAVQETQYF.

The chain combines TRBV28 with TRBJ1-3; the D gene is possibly TRBD1 (5 bases). Germline CDR1 and CDR2: MDHEN and SYDVKM. V shed 8 bases and J shed 1 base, with 15 bases lying between them. The CDR3 contains 15 residues. The CDR3 sequence is CASADPGFSGNTIYF. CDR3 in DNA: TGTGCCAGCGCCGACCCAGGGTTTTCTGGAAACACCATATATTTT.

V is TRBV15 and J is TRBJ1-5; 7 bases agree with TRBD1. CDR1 is LNHNV, CDR2 YYDKDF, per germline (reference sequence). The CDR3 consists of 15 residues. V shed 1 base, J shed 5 bases, and the junction held 5 bases outside the gene matches. The CDR3 region is CATSRGGGGYQPQHF. The CDR3 DNA follows: TGTGCCACCAGCAGAGGAGGAGGGGGCTATCAGCCCCAGCATTTT.

This chain uses TRBV28 with TRBJ2-2, with TRBD1 identical over 10 bases. The V and J ends lost 7 bases and 5 bases, in that order; junction bases with no gene match: 4. Germline V gives CDR1 MDHEN, CDR2 SYDVKM. CDR3 length: 14 residues. DNA of the CDR3: TGTGCCAGCACCATGGGACAGGGGACCGGGGAGCTGTTTTTT. Amino acid sequence: CASTMGQGTGELFF.

This clone was observed once. The CDR3 nucleotides read TGTGCCAGCAGTTTTGGGTGGACGACCCTAGGGGAGCAGTACTTC. Translated, it gives CASSFGWTTLGEQYF. This chain links TRBV6-6 with TRBJ2-7, with no clear D. The CDR3 runs 15 residues. The germline V gene encodes CDR1 MNHNY and CDR2 SVGAGI (reference sequence). Trimming took off 4 bases at V and 7 bases at J, with 20 bases between the two ends.

In its sample, this clone was seen once. This CDR3 is CASSTVAEKLFF. CDR3 DNA sequence: TGTGCCAGTAGTACCGTCGCAGAAAAACTGTTTTTT. The rearrangement uses TRBV19 and TRBJ1-4; D is unresolved. V was shortened by 4 bases and J by 8 bases, with 8 bases between the two germline ends. Germline values: CDR1 LNHDA, CDR2 SQIVND (reference sequence). The CDR3 length is 12 residues.

The chain recombines TRBV7-9 with TRBJ2-1; 8 bases are a match to TRBD1. This CDR3 contains 17 residues. CDR1 is SEHNR and CDR2 is FQNEAQ in the germline V gene (reference sequence). Trimming took 7 bases from V and 5 from J; bases not matched to a gene: 16. DNA of the CDR3: TGTGCCAGCAACCCCCCGATAGGACAGGGCCTTAACAATGAGCAGTTCTTC. Amino acid sequence: CASNPPIGQGLNNEQFF.

The rearrangement joins TRBV6-6 to TRBJ1-2, with 9 bases lining up with TRBD1. After removal of 6 bases from V and 7 bases from J, the junction contained 9 bases not matched to a gene. CDR3 length: 14 residues. From germline, CDR1 is MNHNY and CDR2 SVGAGI (reference sequence). The CDR3, as DNA: TGTGCCAGCAGACCAATACAGGGGGCGCGTGGCTACACCTTC. As protein: CASRPIQGARGYTF.

V gene TRBV28 combines with J gene TRBJ2-3; unclear D gene. The V and J ends lost 8 bases and 2 bases respectively, with 11 bases between them. Per the germline V gene, CDR1 is MDHEN and CDR2 is SYDVKM. The CDR3 runs to 13 residues. The CDR3: CASRLSLTDTQYF. The CDR3 DNA is TGTGCCAGCCGACTTTCCCTCACAGATACGCAGTATTTT.

A single count supports this clone. This chain links TRBV7-9 with TRBJ2-5; D call uncertain. V lost 1 base and J 2 bases, leaving 14 bases between the germline ends. There are 16 residues in the CDR3. The germline V gene has CDR1 SEHNR and CDR2 FQNEAQ (reference sequence). CDR3 protein: CASSLGPSTDQETQYF. The CDR3 DNA follows: TGTGCCAGCAGCTTAGGTCCCTCGACGGATCAAGAGACCCAGTACTTC.

This clone was seen a handful of times. The rearrangement joins TRBV5-1 to TRBJ1-1; D ambiguous. V gave up 0 bases and J gave up 5 bases, with 11 bases separating them. Germline loops: CDR1 SGHRS, CDR2 YFSETQ. CDR3 size: 14 residues. CDR3 bases: TGCGCCAGCAGCTTGGACACCCCGGGGACTGAAGCTTTCTTT. Protein sequence: CASSLDTPGTEAFF.

The count of this clone is one. V is TRBV11-2 and J is TRBJ1-2; D is unresolved. From germline, CDR1 is SGHAT and CDR2 FQNNGV. Deletions cut 5 bases from V and 0 bases from J, with 13 bases between. CDR3 length: 15 residues. The CDR3 bases are TGTGCCAGCAGCCCGGTCGACCGGCCTAACTATGGCTACACCTTC. Residues: CASSPVDRPNYGYTF.

J is TRBJ2-7 and V is TRBV6-5; 9 bases agree with TRBD1. The trim removed 10 bases at V and 3 bases at J, leaving 13 bases unmatched. This CDR3 contains 15 residues. Per germline, CDR1 MNHEY and CDR2 SVGAGI. CDR3 in DNA: TGTGCCACTCTGGGCTGGGACAGGGAACACTACGAGCAGTACTTC. Its translation: CATLGWDREHYEQYF.

This chain connects TRBV6-5 to TRBJ2-7; possibly TRBD1 for D (6 bases). Trimming removed 5 bases from V and 0 bases from J, with 11 bases in between. CDR3 length equals 14 residues. Germline values: CDR1 MNHEY, CDR2 SVGAGI. CDR3 nucleotides: TGTGCCAGCAGTCGACAGGTGAGCTCCTACGAGCAGTACTTC. As protein: CASSRQVSSYEQYF.

This chain joins TRBV28 and TRBJ2-7; perhaps TRBD1 as D (5 bases). V dropped 7 bases and J dropped 2 bases, with 15 bases sitting between them. The CDR3 runs 14 residues. Germline V CDR1 and CDR2: MDHEN, SYDVKM. The CDR3 DNA is TGTGCCAGCACGGCGACAGCGAGAACCTACGAGCAGTACTTC. Protein: CASTATARTYEQYF. Full variable domain (rest looked up from reference TRBV28 and TRBJ2-7): DVKVTQSSRYLVKRTGEKVFLECVQDMDHENMFWYRQDPGLGLRLIYFSYDVKMKEKGDIPEGYSVSREKKERFSLILESASTNQTSMYLCASTATARTYEQYFGPGTRLTVT.

The chain carries TRBV5-4 and TRBJ2-1; TRBD2 matches at 8 bases. This CDR3 has 15 amino acids. From germline, CDR1 is SGHNT and CDR2 YYREEE (reference sequence). The ends lost 1 base at V and 9 bases at J; junction bases unmatched: 9. CDR3 sequence reads: CASSLPSGSLGEQFF. CDR3 DNA sequence: TGTGCCAGCAGCTTGCCCAGCGGGAGCTTGGGTGAGCAGTTCTTC.

The J gene is TRBJ1-5, the V gene TRBV11-2, with D hard to call. CDR3 length equals 13 residues. CDR1 is SGHAT, CDR2 FQNNGV, per germline. V lost 1 base and J 5 bases, leaving 6 bases between the germline ends. In DNA form, the CDR3 reads TGTGCCAGCAGCTTAGGTTGGGATCAGCCCCAGCATTTT. It codes for CASSLGWDQPQHF. Variable domain in full (rest from reference TRBV11-2 and TRBJ1-5): EAGVAQSPRYKIIEKRQSVAFWCNPISGHATLYWYQQILGQGPKLLIQFQNNGVVDDSQLPKDRFSAERLKGVDSTLKIQPAKLEDSAVYLCASSLGWDQPQHFGDGTRLSIL.

This chain connects TRBV6-6 to TRBJ2-5; TRBD1 or TRBD2 may be the D gene (6 bases each). The CDR3 is 13 residues long. Germline CDR1 reads MNHNY; CDR2 reads SVGAGI (reference sequence). V was pared by 7 bases and J by 4 bases, with 13 bases between. CDR3 in amino acids: CASTSGGGETQYF. The CDR3 DNA reads as TGTGCCAGCACTTCCGGAGGGGGAGAGACCCAGTACTTC.

This clone has just a few counts. V usage is TRBV27 and J usage is TRBJ2-1; 9 bases are shared with TRBD1. V shed 8 bases and J 5 bases; nucleotides not matched to a gene: 10. Germline lookup yields CDR1 MNHEY and CDR2 SMNVEV (reference sequence). CDR3 size: 15 residues. The CDR3 is CASGGTGTTDNEQFF. For the CDR3, the DNA is TGTGCCAGCGGGGGGACAGGGACTACGGACAATGAGCAGTTCTTC.

The rearrangement links TRBV15 to TRBJ2-3, with 8 nucleotides matching TRBD2. V was pared by 0 bases and J by 0 bases, with 2 bases of the junction left unmatched. The CDR3 contains 16 residues. CDR1 LNHNV and CDR2 YYDKDF come from the germline V gene (reference sequence). The CDR3 coding sequence is TGTGCCACCAGCAGAGAAACTAGCGGAAGCACAGATACGCAGTATTTT. Translation: CATSRETSGSTDTQYF.

The chain joins TRBV5-4 to TRBJ2-1; 14 nucleotides match TRBD2. Looked up from germline, CDR1 is SGHNT and CDR2 is YYREEE (reference sequence). The CDR3 spans 18 residues. V shed 4 bases and J 1 base; nucleotides not matched to a gene: 7. In DNA form, the CDR3 reads TGTGCCAGCAGCCGAGGACTAGCGGGAGGAACTTCCTACAATGAGCAGTTCTTC. Translation gives CASSRGLAGGTSYNEQFF.

This chain uses TRBV27 with TRBJ2-5; TRBD1 aligns across 8 bases. Germline lookup yields CDR1 MNHEY and CDR2 SMNVEV (reference sequence). V shed 6 bases and J 2 bases; nucleotides not matched to a gene: 5. The CDR3 spans 14 residues. The CDR3 here is CASRPRTGQETQYF. The CDR3 DNA reads TGTGCCAGCAGACCAAGGACAGGGCAAGAGACCCAGTACTTC.

The chain couples TRBV30 to TRBJ2-7, with TRBD1 as a possible D gene (6 bases). This CDR3 has 14 amino acids. The V gene lost 3 bases and the J gene lost 2 bases, with 14 bases spanning the gap. Germline lookup yields CDR1 GTSNPN and CDR2 SVGIG (reference sequence). The CDR3 protein is CAWSMDSSTYEQYF. CDR3 DNA sequence: TGTGCCTGGAGCATGGACAGTTCGACCTACGAGCAGTACTTC. The complete variable domain, with remaining parts taken from reference TRBV30 and TRBJ2-7, reads SQTIHQWPATLVQPVGSPLSLECTVEGTSNPNLYWYRQAAGRGLQLLFYSVGIGQISSEVPQNLSASRPQDRQFILSSKKLLLSDSGFYLCAWSMDSSTYEQYFGPGTRLTVT.

The rearrangement joins TRBV12-3 or TRBV12-4 to TRBJ1-1; 7 bases line up with TRBD1. The CDR3 totals 13 residues. The junction had 8 bases not matched to a gene; V was cut back by 6 bases and J by 7 bases. The CDR3 sequence: CASSPTGIGEAFF. The CDR3 DNA reads as TGTGCCAGCAGCCCGACAGGGATTGGTGAAGCTTTCTTT.

The chain recombines TRBV5-1 with TRBJ2-7; 7 bases are a match to TRBD1. The CDR3 contains 14 residues. Germline values: CDR1 SGHRS, CDR2 YFSETQ. V gave up 6 bases and J gave up 1 base; unmatched junction bases: 7. CDR3 loop: CASKSQDRSYEQYF. CDR3 nucleotides: TGCGCCAGCAAGAGCCAGGACAGGTCCTACGAGCAGTACTTC.

The rearrangement uses TRBV27 and TRBJ2-7, with D unresolved. The CDR3 covers 13 residues. In germline, CDR1 is MNHEY, CDR2 SMNVEV (reference sequence). Trimming left V 0 bases short and J 2 bases short, with 5 bases between. The chain's CDR3 is CASSLSIPYEQYF. CDR3 DNA sequence: TGTGCCAGCAGTTTATCGATCCCCTACGAGCAGTACTTC.